The next 5 T cell receptor beta chains were all read from a single sample in a study of T-cell reconstitution after alpha-beta-depleted transplantation in children. This sample's TCRbeta library carried unique molecular identifier barcodes. TCRdb recomputed calls from the PCR reads with MiXCR, one row per CDR3 protein. The sample lists around 130,000 distinct CDR3 sequences, around 9.8% occurring once. Source: PBMCs, mostly from graft donor cells, taken 180 days after TCRalphabeta/CD19-depleted stem cell transplant. The receptors derive from a girl less than two years old who had a stem cell transplant for combined immunodeficiency, so the T cells may come from the graft donor.

This chain uses TRBV5-6 with TRBJ2-1; TRBD1 or TRBD2 may be the D gene (6 bases each). Between the trimmed V and J ends, which lost 0 bases and 6 bases, there was a span of 16 bases. This CDR3 spans 16 amino acids. The germline CDR1 and CDR2 sequences are SGHDT and YYEEEE. The CDR3 nucleotides are TGTGCCAGCAGCTTGGCAGTGGGGGGCTATGGCAATGAGCAGTTCTTC. Protein sequence: CASSLAVGGYGNEQFF. Complete variable domain (other parts from reference TRBV5-6 and TRBJ2-1): DAGVTQSPTHLIKTRGQQVTLRCSPKSGHDTVSWYQQALGQGPQFIFQYYEEEERQRGNFPDRFSGHQFPNYSSELNVNALLLGDSALYLCASSLAVGGYGNEQFFGPGTRLTVL.

This clonotype came up many times. V is TRBV7-2 and J is TRBJ2-5, with D possibly being TRBD2 (6 bases). CDR3 size: 14 residues. Trimming cost V 1 base and J 0 bases, with 6 bases left between them. Germline V gene lookup returns CDR1 SGHTA and CDR2 FQGNSA. The CDR3 loop reads CASSLGGNQETQYF. The CDR3 DNA reads TGTGCCAGCAGCTTAGGCGGGAACCAAGAGACCCAGTACTTC.

This clonotype was seen at least ten times. The gene calls are TRBV30 and TRBJ2-2; no definite D call. Looked up from germline, CDR1 is GTSNPN and CDR2 is SVGIG (reference sequence). V shed 0 bases and J shed 6 bases, with 2 bases lying between them. This CDR3 is 11 amino acids long. The CDR3: CAWSVAGELFF. DNA for the CDR3: TGTGCCTGGAGTGTAGCCGGGGAGCTGTTTTTT.

CDR3 amino acids: CAISARGLAGGRNEQFF. The DNA for the CDR3 is TGTGCCATCAGCGCCCGCGGGCTAGCGGGAGGGAGGAATGAGCAGTTCTTC. V gene TRBV10-3 combines with J gene TRBJ2-1; 12 bases match TRBD2. The V and J ends lost 6 bases and 7 bases, in that order; junction bases with no gene match: 13. The V gene's germline CDR1 is ENHRY and CDR2 SYGVKD. The CDR3 is made up of 17 amino acids.

J is TRBJ1-1 and V is TRBV20-1, with a possible D match to TRBD1 (6 bases). Trimming pared 5 bases from V and 5 bases from J, leaving 15 bases between. Germline V gives CDR1 DFQATT, CDR2 SNEGSKA (reference sequence). This CDR3 is 13 amino acids long. The CDR3: CSARHRVRTEAFF. The DNA for the CDR3 is TGCAGTGCTCGCCACAGGGTTCGGACTGAAGCTTTCTTT.